The 24 T cell receptor beta chains below all came from one sample that was sequenced in a study of blood T cells in healthy people across ages. It was with a sample-barcoded 5' primer and a J-beta primer mix that a second PCR of roughly 6 to 11 cycles was run. TCRdb called the 5' RACE reads again in MiXCR, with one record for every CDR3 protein. The sample holds roughly 1.6 million distinct CDR3 sequences; 30% to 35% are singletons and the top ten take about 11%. The sequencing sample was made of blood. These TCRs come from a woman aged 25 to 39 in good health.

This clonotype was detected only a few times. The gene calls are TRBV27 and TRBJ1-5, with D unclear. The CDR3 spans 13 residues. Germline V lookup: CDR1 MNHEY, CDR2 SMNVEV (reference sequence). Trimming cost V 6 bases and J 3 bases, with 9 bases left between them. In DNA, the CDR3 is TGTGCCAGCAGCCGTTACCCCAATCAGCCCCAGCATTTT. This translates into CASSRYPNQPQHF.

The chain has TRBV10-2 and TRBJ1-2; D is ambiguous. The germline V gene has CDR1 WSHSY and CDR2 SAAADI. CDR3 length equals 11 residues. Trimming shortened V by 6 bases and J by 8 bases, and 10 bases separated the two germline ends. The CDR3 DNA reads TGCGCCAGCAGCGGGCCTCAGGGCTACACCTTC. As protein: CASSGPQGYTF.

CDR3 protein: CSVRGGARSYNEQFF. Here the CDR3 DNA reads TGCAGCGTTAGAGGTGGGGCTCGCTCCTACAATGAGCAGTTCTTC. This rearrangement joins TRBV29-1 to TRBJ2-1, with D possibly being TRBD1 (5 bases). The CDR3 consists of 15 residues. Germline loops: CDR1 SQVTM, CDR2 ANQGSEA. V was trimmed by 5 bases and J by 0 bases, leaving 14 bases between them.

This clonotype has more than one count but fewer than ten. The rearrangement links TRBV20-1 to TRBJ2-1; 9 bases are a match to TRBD2. Germline loops: CDR1 DFQATT, CDR2 SNEGSKA (reference sequence). V dropped 1 base and J dropped 9; count of bases not matched to a gene: 10. The CDR3 extends over 15 amino acids. CDR3 bases: TGCAGTGCTAGAGCCCTAGCGGGAAGTATTATTGAGCAGTTCTTC. Its translation: CSARALAGSIIEQFF.

A remark on this clonotype: A single base separates this from a much larger clone, so it may be a read error. The V and J genes are TRBV2 and TRBJ2-5; possibly TRBD1 or TRBD2 for D (6 bases each). Per the germline V gene, CDR1 is SNHLY and CDR2 is FYNNEI. There are 15 residues in the CDR3. Trimming left V 1 base short and J 11 bases short, with 20 bases between. As DNA, the CDR3 is TGTGCCAGCAGTGAAGGGGGGGCAGGGGACAAAGAGCAGTACTTC. Its translation: CASSEGGAGDKEQYF.

This clonotype has ten or more counts. The V gene is TRBV27, the J gene TRBJ2-7, with 12 positions matching TRBD2. J gave up 5 bases and V 5 bases, and 4 bases lay outside the gene matches. Germline values: CDR1 MNHEY, CDR2 SMNVEV (reference sequence). The CDR3 extends over 14 amino acids. The CDR3 sequence: CASSPSGRAHEQYF. For the CDR3, the DNA is TGTGCCAGCAGTCCTAGCGGGAGGGCCCACGAGCAGTACTTC.

The CDR3 nucleotides are TGCAGTGCCGCAAACTCCCCCACGAAGCAGTTCTTC. Residues: CSAANSPTKQFF. The chain is built from TRBV20-1 and TRBJ2-1; D call uncertain. The germline V and J ends were trimmed by 6 bases and 11 bases, with 17 bases remaining between them. This CDR3 comprises 12 residues. CDR1 and CDR2 (germline): DFQATT, SNEGSKA (reference sequence).

This clonotype has at least ten counts. V and J are TRBV29-1 and TRBJ1-2; 9 bases match TRBD1. Germline trimming cut 7 bases from V and 4 bases from J; bases unmatched to any gene: 10. The CDR3 runs to 14 residues. Germline V gene data show CDR1 as SQVTM and CDR2 as ANQGSEA. The CDR3: CSAQYRGRGYGYTF. In DNA, the CDR3 is TGCAGCGCCCAATACAGGGGGCGCGGCTATGGCTACACCTTC.

Turning to this clonotype: Just one base apart from a much larger clone, this may be a read error. The chain combines TRBV5-1 with TRBJ2-5, with unresolved D. Looked up from germline, CDR1 is SGHRS and CDR2 is YFSETQ. The CDR3 is 14 residues long. The CDR3 sequence: CTSSLGSLGETQYF. CDR3 coding DNA: TGCACCAGCAGCTTGGGCTCGTTAGGTGAGACCCAGTACTTC.

The chain combines TRBV20-1 with TRBJ1-1; weak D call: TRBD1 (6 bases). The length of the CDR3 is 13 residues. The germline gives CDR1 DFQATT, CDR2 SNEGSKA (reference sequence). The germline V and J ends were trimmed by 6 bases and 1 base, with 12 bases remaining between them. The CDR3 DNA reads TGCAGTGCCGTCTTCAGGGGGAACACTGAAGCTTTCTTT. Its translation: CSAVFRGNTEAFF.

This clonotype was seen at least ten times. This rearrangement joins TRBV28 to TRBJ2-3; 8 positions match TRBD1. Germline CDR1 is MDHEN and CDR2 is SYDVKM. This CDR3 has 16 residues. V trimming: 6 bases; J trimming: 2 bases; junction bases outside the gene matches: 10. This CDR3 is CASSSGQGGSTDTQYF. The CDR3, as DNA: TGTGCCAGCAGCTCCGGACAGGGAGGTTCCACAGATACGCAGTATTTT.

The genes are TRBV4-1 and TRBJ2-2; D not certain. Germline values: CDR1 MGHRA, CDR2 YSYEKL. V lost 3 bases to trimming and J lost 3 bases, with 8 bases between them. The CDR3 length is 14 residues. Here the CDR3 DNA reads TGCGCCAGCAGCCAGGGAATTTACACCGGGGAGCTGTTTTTT. Residues: CASSQGIYTGELFF.

Details on this clonotype: The junction differs from germline at one of its ends, possibly a read error. The rearrangement uses TRBV9 and TRBJ2-3; D is possibly TRBD2 (7 bases). This CDR3 region has 14 residues. The germline V gene encodes CDR1 SGDLS and CDR2 YYNGEE. The CDR3 region has the DNA TGTGCCAGCAGCGTATCGGGGGCGGGAGATACGCGGTATTTT. This gives the protein CASSVSGAGDTRYF.

At least ten counts were recorded for this clonotype. The chain links TRBV29-1 to TRBJ1-2; the D gene is possibly TRBD1 (5 bases). The CDR3 sequence is 12 residues long. Per germline, CDR1 SQVTM and CDR2 ANQGSEA. V lost 5 bases to trimming and J lost 2 bases, with 9 bases between them. This CDR3 is CSVFGDNYGYTF. The CDR3 DNA reads as TGCAGCGTTTTTGGGGACAACTATGGCTACACCTTC.

V gene TRBV20-1 combines with J gene TRBJ2-1, with TRBD1 as a possible D gene (6 bases). V gave up 0 bases and J gave up 6 bases, with 15 bases separating them. CDR1 and CDR2 (germline): DFQATT, SNEGSKA (reference sequence). The CDR3 extends over 15 amino acids. In DNA form, the CDR3 reads TGCAGTGCTAGAGACGGGCAGGGCAGGGGCAATGAGCAGTTCTTC. Protein sequence: CSARDGQGRGNEQFF.

This clonotype has only a few counts. The gene calls are TRBV7-9 and TRBJ2-1; TRBD2 aligns across 9 bases. This CDR3 spans 15 amino acids. The germline CDR1 and CDR2 sequences are SEHNR and FQNEAQ (reference sequence). V lost 5 bases, J lost 5 bases, and 7 bases stayed unmatched. In nucleotides, the CDR3 is TGTGCCAGCAGCGTAGGACTAGCGCTGAACAATGAGCAGTTCTTC. Translated: CASSVGLALNNEQFF.

This clonotype was counted a few times. The V and J genes are TRBV7-3 and TRBJ2-7; 7 nucleotides line up with TRBD2. Unmatched junction bases numbered 5, after V lost 2 bases and J lost 1 base. Germline CDR1 SGHTA, CDR2 FQGTGA. This CDR3 region has 15 residues. This chain's CDR3 is CASSLEAGLSYEQYF. The CDR3 DNA reads TGTGCCAGCAGCTTAGAAGCGGGGCTATCCTACGAGCAGTACTTC.

This clonotype came up a few times. This rearrangement joins TRBV10-3 to TRBJ2-3, with a possible D match to TRBD2 (5 bases). Germline CDR1 reads ENHRY; CDR2 reads SYGVKD. This CDR3 contains 15 residues. Trimming pared 4 bases from V and 4 bases from J, leaving 15 bases between. CDR3 in amino acids: CAISGVEEAADTQYF. For the CDR3, the DNA is TGTGCCATCAGTGGGGTAGAGGAGGCTGCAGATACGCAGTATTTT.

This clonotype was counted a few times. The chain carries TRBV28 and TRBJ2-1; 7 positions agree with TRBD2. The J segment lost 7 bases and the V segment lost 5 bases, leaving 14 bases of the junction unmatched. Germline-derived CDR1 and CDR2 are MDHEN and SYDVKM. The CDR3 spans 16 residues. CDR3 protein: CASSPNGGSTRNEQFF. Here the CDR3 DNA reads TGTGCCAGCAGTCCGAACGGGGGGAGTACCCGGAATGAGCAGTTCTTC.

The rearrangement uses TRBV15 and TRBJ1-1; tentatively, D is TRBD1 (5 bases). Looked up from germline, CDR1 is LNHNV and CDR2 is YYDKDF (reference sequence). This CDR3 region has 15 residues. The V and J ends lost 2 bases and 11 bases respectively, with 21 bases between them. The CDR3 loop reads CATSRPSTVGAGAFF. The CDR3 DNA reads TGTGCCACCAGCAGACCATCCACGGTCGGGGCGGGCGCTTTCTTT.

CDR3 sequence reads: CASSYIEDRGLNEQFF. The CDR3 region has the DNA TGTGCCAGCAGTTACATTGAGGACAGGGGCCTAAATGAGCAGTTCTTC. The rearrangement joins TRBV6-5 to TRBJ2-1; 9 bases are shared with TRBD1. Looked up from germline, CDR1 is MNHEY and CDR2 is SVGAGI. V shed 2 bases and J 7 bases; nucleotides not matched to a gene: 9. This CDR3 contains 16 residues.

This clonotype was counted only a few times. The chain carries TRBV12-3 or TRBV12-4 and TRBJ2-5, with D perhaps matching TRBD1 or TRBD2 (5 bases each). V was trimmed by 0 bases and J by 6 bases, leaving 14 bases between them. This CDR3 contains 15 residues. CDR3 coding DNA: TGTGCCAGCAGTTTAGCGTGGGGGAATGGGAAGACCCAGTACTTC. Translation: CASSLAWGNGKTQYF.

The chain has TRBV20-1 and TRBJ2-7, with 13 bases lining up with TRBD2. Judging by the DNA end, TRBJ2-5 fits better; the J call may be wrong. Germline CDR1 DFQATT, CDR2 SNEGSKA (reference sequence). The length of the CDR3 is 16 residues. The CDR3 coding sequence is TGCAGTGCTAGAGCTGGGACTAGCGGGACCCGGTCGACCCAGTACTTC. Amino acids: CSARAGTSGTRSTQYF.

This clonotype was detected only a few times. This chain links TRBV4-1 with TRBJ2-2; D gene uncertain. The CDR3 is 16 residues long. Trimming left V 1 base short and J 0 bases short, with 9 bases between. Germline CDR1 and CDR2: MGHRA and YSYEKL. The CDR3: CASSQVASPNTGELFF. CDR3 coding DNA: TGCGCCAGCAGCCAAGTAGCCTCACCGAACACCGGGGAGCTGTTTTTT.